The entry below describes one TCR beta chain. These data originate in a study of blood T cell repertoires in COVID-19. This CDR3 has 14 amino acids. Trimming at V came to 4 bases and at J to 4 bases, leaving 3 bases not matched to a gene. Germline CDR1 LGHDT, CDR2 YNNKEL (reference sequence). The protocol was immunoSEQ multiplex PCR, while the TCRdb copy is restricted to in-frame clones and leaves out a portion. The sample holds about 74,000 clones, 80% to 95% seen once. The gene calls are TRBV3-1 (or the pseudogene TRBV3-2) and TRBJ2-1, with 8 bases that match TRBD2. The source material was peripheral blood. The TCR sequence derives from a woman between 50 and 59 years old in a cohort sampled during active COVID-19. The CDR3 reads CASSRLANYNEQFF. The DNA of the CDR3 is TGTGCCAGCAGCCGACTAGCGAATTACAATGAGCAGTTCTTC.